The 7 T cell receptor beta chains presented below share a single source sample, sequenced in a study of spatial heterogeneity in lung cancer. Time point of the sample: blood at routine non-recurrence follow-up after resection. Via MiXCR, TCRdb re-called the 5' RACE reads, giving one row per CDR3 protein. In the table there are roughly 99,000 distinct CDR3 sequences, roughly a fifth of which are singletons. Sequences were derived from PBMCs, sampled at follow-up. The receptor set was obtained from a male donor with early-stage non-small cell lung cancer.

This clonotype has just a few counts. The chain joins TRBV12-3 or TRBV12-4 to TRBJ2-1; D is undetermined. CDR3 length: 12 amino acids. V lost 5 bases, J lost 7 bases, and 9 bases lay in between. For the CDR3, the DNA is TGTGCCAGCAGTCGCCGGTTTAATGAGCAGTTCTTC. Its protein product is CASSRRFNEQFF.

The table lists this clonotype with many counts. The chain carries TRBV9 and TRBJ2-1, with D maybe TRBD2 (6 bases). The CDR3 has 14 amino acids. V was trimmed by 4 bases and J by 8 bases, leaving 16 bases between them. CDR1 and CDR2 from the germline V gene are SGDLS and YYNGEE. CDR3 bases: TGTGCCAGCAGCTCGGGGACTCTCGGGGATGAGCAGTTCTTC. This gives the protein CASSSGTLGDEQFF.

This clonotype showed up many times. CDR3 loop: CAISEQGQSYEQYF. CDR3 in DNA: TGTGCCATCAGTGAGCAGGGACAGAGCTACGAGCAGTACTTC. This sequence joins TRBV10-3 and TRBJ2-7; 7 nucleotides align to TRBD1. V dropped 2 bases and J dropped 3; count of bases not matched to a gene: 4. Germline V gene data show CDR1 as ENHRY and CDR2 as SYGVKD. The CDR3 has 14 amino acids.

This chain uses TRBV28 with TRBJ1-2, with TRBD1 identical over 7 bases. CDR3 size: 15 residues. Germline CDR1 reads MDHEN; CDR2 reads SYDVKM. The ends lost 4 bases at V and 2 bases at J; junction bases unmatched: 7. The CDR3 region is CASSSQQGWNYGYTF. DNA for the CDR3: TGTGCCAGCAGTTCACAACAGGGGTGGAACTATGGCTACACCTTC.

The chain is built from TRBV11-2 and TRBJ1-1; D remains unclear. V lost 2 bases and J 1 base, leaving 5 bases between the germline ends. This CDR3 has 13 residues. In germline, CDR1 is SGHAT, CDR2 FQNNGV. DNA of the CDR3: TGTGCCAGCAGCTTACTCGCGAACACTGAAGCTTTCTTT. Translation gives CASSLLANTEAFF.

This clonotype showed up many times. The chain is built from TRBV29-1 and TRBJ1-2; possible D gene TRBD1, 6 bases. Trimming cost V 4 bases and J 2 bases, with 8 bases left between them. The CDR3 runs 12 residues. Germline CDR1 is SQVTM and CDR2 is ANQGSEA. The CDR3 loop reads CSVGQGNYGYTF. For the CDR3, the DNA is TGCAGCGTTGGTCAGGGGAACTATGGCTACACCTTC.

The chain links TRBV11-1 to TRBJ2-2; D not certain. The CDR3 runs to 15 residues. Trimming removed 0 bases at V and 1 base at J, with 6 bases between. Germline V gives CDR1 SGHAT, CDR2 FQDESV (reference sequence). CDR3 bases: TGTGCCAGCAGCTTAGCGACGGTGAACACCGGGGAGCTGTTTTTT. Protein: CASSLATVNTGELFF.